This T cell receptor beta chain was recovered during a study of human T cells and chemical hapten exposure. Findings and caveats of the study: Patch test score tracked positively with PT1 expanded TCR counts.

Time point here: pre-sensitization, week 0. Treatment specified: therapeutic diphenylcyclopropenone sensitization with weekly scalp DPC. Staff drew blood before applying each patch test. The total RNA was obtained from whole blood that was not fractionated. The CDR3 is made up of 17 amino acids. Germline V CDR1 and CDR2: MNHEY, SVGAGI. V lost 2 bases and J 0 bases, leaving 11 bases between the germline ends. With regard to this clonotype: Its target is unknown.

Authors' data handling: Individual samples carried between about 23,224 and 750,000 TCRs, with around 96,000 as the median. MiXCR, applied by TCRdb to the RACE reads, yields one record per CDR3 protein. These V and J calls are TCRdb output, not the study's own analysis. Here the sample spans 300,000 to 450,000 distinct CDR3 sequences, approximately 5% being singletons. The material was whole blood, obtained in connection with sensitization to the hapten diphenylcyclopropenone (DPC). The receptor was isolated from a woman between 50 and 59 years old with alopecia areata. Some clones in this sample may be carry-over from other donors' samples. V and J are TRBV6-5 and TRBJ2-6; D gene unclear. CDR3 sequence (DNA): TGTGCCAGCAGTTACGGTCAGCTTCTCTCTGGGGCCAACGTCCTGACTTTC. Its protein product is CASSYGQLLSGANVLTF.